The sequence of this T cell receptor beta chain was determined in a study of T cell responses to AZD1222 COVID-19 vaccine. The CDR3 has 14 residues. V shed 0 bases and J shed 6 bases, with 8 bases lying between them. Per germline, CDR1 SGHTA and CDR2 FQGNSA. Libraries were prepared by immunoSEQ multiplex PCR; TCRdb keeps only in-frame clonotypes and omits some of them. Here the sample spans roughly 160,000 clones, 87% being singletons. The sequence came from an adult who received the AZD1222 COVID-19 vaccine. The sequencing used peripheral blood, collected 28 days after the second AZD1222 dose. This chain joins TRBV7-2 and TRBJ2-2; maybe TRBD1 (6 bases). The DNA for the CDR3 is TGTGCCAGCAGCTTAGCACCAGGGGCCGGGGAGCTGTTTTTT. Translation gives CASSLAPGAGELFF.